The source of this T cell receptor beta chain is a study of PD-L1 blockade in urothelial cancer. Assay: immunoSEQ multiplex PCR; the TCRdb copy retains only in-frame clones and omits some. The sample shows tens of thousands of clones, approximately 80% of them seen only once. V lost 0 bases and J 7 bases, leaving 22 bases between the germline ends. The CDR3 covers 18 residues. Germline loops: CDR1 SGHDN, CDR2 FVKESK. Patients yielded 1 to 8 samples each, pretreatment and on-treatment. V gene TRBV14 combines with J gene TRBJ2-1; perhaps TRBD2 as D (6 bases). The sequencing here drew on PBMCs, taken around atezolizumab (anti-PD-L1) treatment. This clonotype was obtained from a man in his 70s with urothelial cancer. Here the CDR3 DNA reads TGTGCCAGCAGCCAAGAGTTTTTGGGGGGTCGGGGACGAAATGAGCAGTTCTTC. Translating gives CASSQEFLGGRGRNEQFF. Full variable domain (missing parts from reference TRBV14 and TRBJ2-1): EAGVTQFPSHSVIEKGQTVTLRCDPISGHDNLYWYRRVMGKEIKFLLHFVKESKQDESGMPNNRFLAERTGGTYSTLKVQPAELEDSGVYFCASSQEFLGGRGRNEQFFGPGTRLTVL.